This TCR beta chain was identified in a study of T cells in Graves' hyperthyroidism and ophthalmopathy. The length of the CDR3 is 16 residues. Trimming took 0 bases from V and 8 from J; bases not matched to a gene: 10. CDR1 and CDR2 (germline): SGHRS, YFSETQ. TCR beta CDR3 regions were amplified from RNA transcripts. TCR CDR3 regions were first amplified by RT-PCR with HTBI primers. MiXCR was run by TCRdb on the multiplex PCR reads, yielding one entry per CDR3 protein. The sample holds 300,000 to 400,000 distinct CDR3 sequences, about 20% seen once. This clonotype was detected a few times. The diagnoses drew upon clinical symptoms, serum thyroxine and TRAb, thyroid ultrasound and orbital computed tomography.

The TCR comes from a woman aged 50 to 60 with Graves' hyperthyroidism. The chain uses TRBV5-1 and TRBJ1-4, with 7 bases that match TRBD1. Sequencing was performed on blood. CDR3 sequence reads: CASSLETGSLREKLFF. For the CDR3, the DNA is TGCGCCAGCAGCTTGGAGACAGGGAGTCTTCGGGAAAAACTGTTTTTT. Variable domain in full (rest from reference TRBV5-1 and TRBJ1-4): KAGVTQTPRYLIKTRGQQVTLSCSPISGHRSVSWYQQTPGQGLQFLFEYFSETQRNKGNFPGRFSGRQFSNSRSEMNVSTLELGDSALYLCASSLETGSLREKLFFGSGTQLSVL.